These T cell receptor beta chains were read from a single sample in a study of cytomegalovirus exposure and HLA in healthy donors. Profiled with immunoSEQ multiplex PCR; TCRdb holds only in-frame clones, not every one. The repertoire holds 120,000 to 150,000 clones, with approximately 78% as singletons. The sequenced material came from PBMCs. These TCRs come from a man aged 18 to 29 in good health and CMV-seropositive. Both conserved end residues are part of each CDR3. Fields, in order: D gene, clone size, J gene, V gene, CDR3 protein, CDR3 DNA. A D gene is named only where the DNA matches it firmly. The size of a clone is reported for some rows only, either as once, few or many, or as a class for expanded clones.

TRBD2 few TRBJ2-1 TRBV29-1 CSVEEALAGGSEQFF TGCAGCGTTGAAGAGGCTCTAGCGGGAGGAAGTGAGCAGTTCTTC
- - TRBJ2-7 TRBV28 CASSSLALGSSYEQYF TGTGCCAGCAGTTCCCTAGCGTTGGGGAGCTCCTACGAGCAGTACTTC
TRBD2 - TRBJ2-7 TRBV5-1 CASSWGTSGGYEQYF TGCGCCAGCAGCTGGGGGACTAGCGGAGGCTACGAGCAGTACTTC
TRBD1 once TRBJ1-4 TRBV19 CASSMTGATNEKLFF TGTGCCAGTAGTATGACAGGGGCAACTAATGAAAAACTGTTTTTT
TRBD2 - TRBJ2-2 TRBV29-1 CSVWAGGGTGELFF TGCAGCGTTTGGGCGGGAGGCGGCACCGGGGAGCTGTTTTTT
TRBD1 - TRBJ2-7 TRBV6-5 CASSYGGGQGLGEQYF TGTGCCAGCAGTTACGGGGGGGGACAGGGTCTAGGCGAGCAGTACTTC
TRBD1 - TRBJ2-7 TRBV10-3 CAISRGFSYEQYF TGTGCCATCAGCAGGGGGTTCTCCTACGAGCAGTACTTC
- - TRBJ1-2 TRBV4-1 CASSQGAEGPFYTF TGCGCCAGCAGCCAAGGAGCTGAGGGCCCTTTCTACACCTTC
TRBD2 - TRBJ2-1 TRBV5-4 CASSLGLAGGWNEQFF TGTGCCAGCAGCTTGGGACTAGCGGGAGGATGGAATGAGCAGTTCTTC
- - TRBJ1-2 TRBV5-4 CASSLGGSLNYGYTF TGTGCCAGCAGCTTGGGAGGTTCCTTAAACTATGGCTACACCTTC
TRBD1 - TRBJ1-1 TRBV6-5 CASSGRDRSRTEAFF TGTGCCAGCAGTGGCCGGGACAGAAGCCGGACTGAAGCTTTCTTT
- few TRBJ2-7 TRBV9 CASSVGGTSTYEQYF TGTGCCAGCAGCGTAGGAGGAACTTCCACCTACGAGCAGTACTTC
- - TRBJ1-4 TRBV25-1 CASESGLGNEKLFF TGTGCAAGCGAAAGCGGGCTCGGTAATGAAAAACTGTTTTTT
TRBD1 few TRBJ2-7 TRBV6-1 CASSDVGGTGVDEQYF TGTGCCAGCAGTGATGTTGGGGGGACAGGGGTTGACGAGCAGTACTTC
TRBD2 few TRBJ2-2 TRBV28 CASSLRAAGVVAGELFF TGTGCCAGCAGTTTAAGGGCGGCGGGAGTGGTGGCCGGGGAGCTGTTTTTT
TRBD1 - TRBJ2-7 TRBV6-6 CASRGQGSSYEQYF TGTGCCAGCAGGGGACAGGGAAGCTCCTACGAGCAGTACTTC
TRBD1 - TRBJ1-5 TRBV6-1 CASSDGQGGNQPQHF TGTGCCAGCAGTGATGGACAGGGGGGCAATCAGCCCCAGCATTTT
- - TRBJ2-7 TRBV4-1 CASSQEQGGSYEQYF TGCGCCAGCAGCCAAGAACAGGGTGGATCCTACGAGCAGTACTTC
TRBD1 - TRBJ2-7 TRBV28 CAISDRISYEQYF TGTGCCATCTCGGACAGGATAAGCTACGAGCAGTACTTC
TRBD2 - TRBJ2-1 TRBV28 CASSETSGSNEQFF TGTGCCAGCAGCGAAACTAGCGGGAGCAATGAGCAGTTCTTC
- - TRBJ1-1 TRBV5-1 CASSPLYLNTEAFF TGCGCCAGCAGCCCTCTCTATTTGAACACTGAAGCTTTCTTT
TRBD1 - TRBJ1-1 TRBV27 CASTKGQGAEAFF TGTGCCAGCACCAAGGGACAGGGGGCTGAAGCTTTCTTT
- - TRBJ2-7 TRBV6-5 CASRTEGLSSYEQYF TGTGCCAGCAGAACGGAGGGACTTAGCTCCTACGAGCAGTACTTC
- - TRBJ1-4 TRBV27 CASSFGGDPTNEKLFF TGTGCCAGCAGTTTCGGAGGGGACCCAACTAATGAAAAACTGTTTTTT
- - TRBJ2-6 TRBV27 CASSFKRAGANVLTF TGTGCCAGCAGTTTCAAGAGAGCAGGGGCCAACGTCCTGACTTTC
- few TRBJ2-7 TRBV28 CASSLTGFHDEQYF TGTGCCAGCAGTTTAACAGGGTTTCACGACGAGCAGTACTTC
- few TRBJ1-5 TRBV19 CASSRGNQPQHF TGTGCCAGCTCAAGGGGAAATCAGCCCCAGCATTTT
- - TRBJ2-7 TRBV28 CASSAVGEQYF TGTGCCAGCAGTGCTGTCGGCGAGCAGTACTTC
TRBD1 - TRBJ1-2 TRBV19 CASTGTGNFYNYGYTF TGTGCCAGTACCGGGACAGGGAATTTTTACAACTATGGCTACACCTTC